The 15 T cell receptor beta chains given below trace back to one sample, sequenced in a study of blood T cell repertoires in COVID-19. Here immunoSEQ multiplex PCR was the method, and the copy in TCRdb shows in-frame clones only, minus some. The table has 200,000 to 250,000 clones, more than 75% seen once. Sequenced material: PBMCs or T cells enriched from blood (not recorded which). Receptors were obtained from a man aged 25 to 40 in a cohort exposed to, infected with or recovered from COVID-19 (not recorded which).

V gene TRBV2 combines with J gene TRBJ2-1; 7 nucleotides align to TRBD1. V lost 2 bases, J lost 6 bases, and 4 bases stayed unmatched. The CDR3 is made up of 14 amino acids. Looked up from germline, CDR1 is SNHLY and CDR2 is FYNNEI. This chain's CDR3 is CASSEWTGGNEQFF. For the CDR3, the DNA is TGTGCCAGCAGTGAATGGACAGGAGGCAATGAGCAGTTCTTC.

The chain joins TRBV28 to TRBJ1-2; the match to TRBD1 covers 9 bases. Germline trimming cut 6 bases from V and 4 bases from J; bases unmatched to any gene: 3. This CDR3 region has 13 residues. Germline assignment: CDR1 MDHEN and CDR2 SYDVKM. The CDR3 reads CASRTTGGYGYTF. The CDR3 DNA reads TGTGCCAGCAGGACGACAGGGGGCTATGGCTACACCTTC.

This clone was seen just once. The CDR3 protein is CASSLGTGDTEAFF. The CDR3, as DNA: TGCGCCAGCAGCTTGGGTACGGGGGACACTGAAGCTTTCTTT. The V gene is TRBV5-1, the J gene TRBJ1-1, with D maybe TRBD1 (5 bases). Germline V gene lookup returns CDR1 SGHRS and CDR2 YFSETQ. Trimming stripped 0 bases from V and 3 bases from J, with 9 bases between. The CDR3 is 14 residues long.

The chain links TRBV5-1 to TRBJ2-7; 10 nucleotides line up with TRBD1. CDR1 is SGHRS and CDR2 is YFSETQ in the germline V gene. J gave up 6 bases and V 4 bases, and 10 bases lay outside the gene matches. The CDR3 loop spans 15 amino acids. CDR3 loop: CASSQQPGQGLEQYF. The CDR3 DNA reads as TGCGCCAGCAGCCAGCAACCGGGACAGGGGCTCGAGCAGTACTTC.

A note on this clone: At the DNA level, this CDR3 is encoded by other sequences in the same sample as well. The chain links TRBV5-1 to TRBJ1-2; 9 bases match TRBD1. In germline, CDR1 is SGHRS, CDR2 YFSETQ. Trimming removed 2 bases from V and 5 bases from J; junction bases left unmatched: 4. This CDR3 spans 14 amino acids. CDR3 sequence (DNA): TGCGCCAGCAGCTTAGACAGGGGGAGTTATGGCTACACCTTC. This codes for CASSLDRGSYGYTF.

CDR3 DNA sequence: TGTGCCAGCAGTCCCCCTGGTGGGGTAGCGGGAGGGCCTGGCACAGATACGCAGTATTTT. This translates into CASSPPGGVAGGPGTDTQYF. This chain uses TRBV27 with TRBJ2-3, with 11 bases aligning to TRBD2. Trimming took 5 bases from V and 1 from J; bases not matched to a gene: 17. CDR1 is MNHEY and CDR2 is SMNVEV in the germline V gene (reference sequence). The CDR3 spans 20 residues.

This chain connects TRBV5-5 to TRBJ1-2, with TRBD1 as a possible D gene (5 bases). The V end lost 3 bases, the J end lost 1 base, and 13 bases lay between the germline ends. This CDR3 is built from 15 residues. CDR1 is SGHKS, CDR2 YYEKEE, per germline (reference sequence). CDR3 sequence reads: CASSSVRGGNYGYTF. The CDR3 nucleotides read TGTGCCAGCAGCTCGGTTCGGGGGGGTAACTATGGCTACACCTTC.

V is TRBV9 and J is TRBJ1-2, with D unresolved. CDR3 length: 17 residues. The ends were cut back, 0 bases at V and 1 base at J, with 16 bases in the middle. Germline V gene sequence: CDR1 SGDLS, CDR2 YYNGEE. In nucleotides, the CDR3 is TGTGCCAGCAGCGTAGATTTGCTGGTCGGACTTAACTATGGCTACACCTTC. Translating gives CASSVDLLVGLNYGYTF.

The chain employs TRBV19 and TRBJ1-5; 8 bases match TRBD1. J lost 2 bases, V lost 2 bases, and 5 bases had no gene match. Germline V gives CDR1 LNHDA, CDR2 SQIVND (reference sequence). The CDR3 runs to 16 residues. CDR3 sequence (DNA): TGTGCCAGTAGTATACAGGGGGCTAGAGGCAATCAGCCCCAGCATTTT. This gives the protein CASSIQGARGNQPQHF.

The CDR3 protein is CSNRRGYEQYF. The DNA of the CDR3 is TGCAGTAACCGCCGGGGTTACGAGCAGTACTTC. The genes are TRBV20-1 and TRBJ2-7, with a tentative D call TRBD2 (5 bases). V was cut by 8 bases and J by 4 bases, with 12 bases left in between. CDR1 is DFQATT and CDR2 is SNEGSKA in the germline V gene (reference sequence). This CDR3 has 11 amino acids.

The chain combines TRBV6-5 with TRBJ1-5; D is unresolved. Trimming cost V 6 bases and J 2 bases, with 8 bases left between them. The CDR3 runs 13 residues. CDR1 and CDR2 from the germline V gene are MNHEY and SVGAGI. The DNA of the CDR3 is TGTGCCAGCAGACACATCGGCAATCAGCCCCAGCATTTT. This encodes CASRHIGNQPQHF.

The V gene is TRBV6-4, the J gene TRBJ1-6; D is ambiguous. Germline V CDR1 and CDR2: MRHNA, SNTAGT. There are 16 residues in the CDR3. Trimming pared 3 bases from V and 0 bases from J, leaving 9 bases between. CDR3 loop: CASSDEVDSYNSPLHF. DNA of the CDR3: TGTGCCAGCAGTGATGAAGTAGACTCCTATAATTCACCCCTCCACTTT.

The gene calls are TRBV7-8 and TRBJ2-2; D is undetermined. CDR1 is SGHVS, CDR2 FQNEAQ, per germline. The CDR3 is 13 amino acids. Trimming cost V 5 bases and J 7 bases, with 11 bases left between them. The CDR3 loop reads CASSLLELGELFF. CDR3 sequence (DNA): TGTGCCAGCAGCCTCCTCGAACTCGGGGAGCTGTTTTTT.

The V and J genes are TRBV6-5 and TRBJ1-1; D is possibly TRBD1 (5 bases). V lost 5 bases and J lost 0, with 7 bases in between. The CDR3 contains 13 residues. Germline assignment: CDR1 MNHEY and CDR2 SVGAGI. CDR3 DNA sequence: TGTGCCAGCAGTCCGACAGTGAACACTGAAGCTTTCTTT. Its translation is CASSPTVNTEAFF.

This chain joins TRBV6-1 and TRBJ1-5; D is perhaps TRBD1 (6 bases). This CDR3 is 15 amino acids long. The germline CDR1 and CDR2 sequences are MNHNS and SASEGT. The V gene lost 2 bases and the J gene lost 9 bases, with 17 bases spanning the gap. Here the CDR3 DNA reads TGTGCCAGCAGTGAACGGGACAACCCTCTAAGGCCCCAGCATTTT. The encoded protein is CASSERDNPLRPQHF.